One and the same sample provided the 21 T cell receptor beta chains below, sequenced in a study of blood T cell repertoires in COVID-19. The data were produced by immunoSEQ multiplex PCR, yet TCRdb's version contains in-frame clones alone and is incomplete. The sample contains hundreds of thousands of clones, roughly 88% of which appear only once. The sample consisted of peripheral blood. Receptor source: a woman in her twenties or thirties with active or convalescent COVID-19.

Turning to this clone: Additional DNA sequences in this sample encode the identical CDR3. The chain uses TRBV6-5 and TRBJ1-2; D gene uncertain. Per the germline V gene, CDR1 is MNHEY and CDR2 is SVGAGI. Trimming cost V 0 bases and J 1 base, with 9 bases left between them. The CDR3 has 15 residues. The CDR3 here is CASSYSTGDNYGYTF. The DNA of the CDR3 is TGTGCCAGCAGTTACTCTACGGGTGATAACTATGGCTACACCTTC.

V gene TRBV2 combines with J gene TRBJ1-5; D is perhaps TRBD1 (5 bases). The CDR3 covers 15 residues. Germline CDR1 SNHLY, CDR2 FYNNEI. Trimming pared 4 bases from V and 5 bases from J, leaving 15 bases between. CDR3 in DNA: TGTGCCAGCAGTGTTTCCGGACAACTGTATCAGCCCCAGCATTTT. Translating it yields CASSVSGQLYQPQHF.

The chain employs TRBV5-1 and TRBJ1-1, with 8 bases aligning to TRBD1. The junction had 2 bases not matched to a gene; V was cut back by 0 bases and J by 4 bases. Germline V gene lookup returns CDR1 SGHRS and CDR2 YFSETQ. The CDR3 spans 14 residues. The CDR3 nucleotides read TGCGCCAGCAGCTTGGAGACAGGGGTCACTGAAGCTTTCTTT. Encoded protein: CASSLETGVTEAFF.

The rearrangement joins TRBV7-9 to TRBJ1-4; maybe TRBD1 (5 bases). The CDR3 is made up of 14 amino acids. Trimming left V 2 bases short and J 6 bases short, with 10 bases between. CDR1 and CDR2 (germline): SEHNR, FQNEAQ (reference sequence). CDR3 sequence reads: CASSLPGGDEKLFF. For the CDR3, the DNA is TGTGCCAGCAGCTTACCGGGGGGTGATGAAAAACTGTTTTTT.

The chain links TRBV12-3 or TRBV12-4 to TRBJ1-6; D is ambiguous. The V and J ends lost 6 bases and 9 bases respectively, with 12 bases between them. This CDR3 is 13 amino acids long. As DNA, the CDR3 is TGTGCCAGCAGCCCAAGACTGATTTCACCCCTCCACTTT. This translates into CASSPRLISPLHF.

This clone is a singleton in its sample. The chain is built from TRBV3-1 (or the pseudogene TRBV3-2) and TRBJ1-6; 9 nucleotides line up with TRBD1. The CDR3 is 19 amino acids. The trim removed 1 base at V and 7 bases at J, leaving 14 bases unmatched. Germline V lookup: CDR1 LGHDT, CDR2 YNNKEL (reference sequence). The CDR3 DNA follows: TGTGCCAGCAGCCAAGCACCGAGGACAGGGGTTACGTGGAATTCACCCCTCCACTTT. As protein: CASSQAPRTGVTWNSPLHF.

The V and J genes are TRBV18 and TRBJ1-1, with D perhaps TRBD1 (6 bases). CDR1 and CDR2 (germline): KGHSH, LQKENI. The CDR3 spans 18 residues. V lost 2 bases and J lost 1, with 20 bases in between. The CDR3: CASSPGAFGGRRNTEAFF. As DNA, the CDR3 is TGTGCCAGCTCACCAGGAGCTTTTGGGGGCCGGAGGAACACTGAAGCTTTCTTT. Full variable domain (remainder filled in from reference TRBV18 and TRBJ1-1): NAGVMQNPRHLVRRRGQEARLRCSPMKGHSHVYWYRQLPEEGLKFMVYLQKENIIDESGMPKERFSAEFPKEGPSILRIQQVVRGDSAAYFCASSPGAFGGRRNTEAFFGQGTRLTVV.

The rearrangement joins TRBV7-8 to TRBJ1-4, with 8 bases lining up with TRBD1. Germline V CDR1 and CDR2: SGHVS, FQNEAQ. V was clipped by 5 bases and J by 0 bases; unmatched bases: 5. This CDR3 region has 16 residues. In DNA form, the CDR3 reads TGTGCCAGCAGCCGGACAGGGCCAACAACTAATGAAAAACTGTTTTTT. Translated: CASSRTGPTTNEKLFF.

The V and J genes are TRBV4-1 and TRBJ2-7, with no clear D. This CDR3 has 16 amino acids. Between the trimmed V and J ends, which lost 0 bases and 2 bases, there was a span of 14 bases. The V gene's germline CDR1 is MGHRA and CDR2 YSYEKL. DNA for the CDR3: TGCGCCAGCAGCCAAGATCCCAGACTCGGAACCTACGAGCAGTACTTC. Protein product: CASSQDPRLGTYEQYF.

The chain's CDR3 is CASSPPGGVYNSPLHF. The CDR3 bases are TGTGCCAGCTCACCACCGGGGGGAGTGTATAATTCACCCCTCCACTTT. V usage is TRBV18 and J usage is TRBJ1-6; D may be TRBD1 (5 bases). V lost 0 bases, J lost 4 bases, and 10 bases lay in between. This CDR3 has 16 amino acids. In germline, CDR1 is KGHSH, CDR2 LQKENI.

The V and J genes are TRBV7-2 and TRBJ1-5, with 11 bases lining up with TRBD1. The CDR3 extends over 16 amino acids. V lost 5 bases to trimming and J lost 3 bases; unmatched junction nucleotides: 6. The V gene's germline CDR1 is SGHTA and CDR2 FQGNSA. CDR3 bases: TGTGCCAGCAGCCGGGACAGGGGGGTGCCCAATCAGCCCCAGCATTTT. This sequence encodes CASSRDRGVPNQPQHF.

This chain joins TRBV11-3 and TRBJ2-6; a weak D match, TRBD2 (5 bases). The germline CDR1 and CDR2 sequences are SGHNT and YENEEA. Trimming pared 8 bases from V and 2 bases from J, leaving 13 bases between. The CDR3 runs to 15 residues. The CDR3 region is CASAPPGTGANVLTF. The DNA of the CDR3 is TGTGCCAGCGCCCCCCCGGGGACTGGGGCCAACGTCCTGACTTTC. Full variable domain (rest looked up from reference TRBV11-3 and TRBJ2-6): EAGVVQSPRYKIIEKKQPVAFWCNPISGHNTLYWYLQNLGQGPELLIRYENEEAVDDSQLPKDRFSAERLKGVDSTLKIQPAELGDSAVYLCASAPPGTGANVLTFGAGSRLTVL.

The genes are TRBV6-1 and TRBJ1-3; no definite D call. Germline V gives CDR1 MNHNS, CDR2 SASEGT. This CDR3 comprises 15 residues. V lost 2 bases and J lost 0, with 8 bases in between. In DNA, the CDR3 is TGTGCCAGCAGTGAATTGCCGAGCTCTGGAAACACCATATATTTT. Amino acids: CASSELPSSGNTIYF.

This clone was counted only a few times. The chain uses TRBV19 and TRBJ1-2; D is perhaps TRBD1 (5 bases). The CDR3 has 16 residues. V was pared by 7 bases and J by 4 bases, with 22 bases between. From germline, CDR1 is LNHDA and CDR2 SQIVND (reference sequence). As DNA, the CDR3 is TGTGCCAGTACAATAGGTCGTGCGGGGACCCTCTATGGCTACACCTTC. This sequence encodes CASTIGRAGTLYGYTF.

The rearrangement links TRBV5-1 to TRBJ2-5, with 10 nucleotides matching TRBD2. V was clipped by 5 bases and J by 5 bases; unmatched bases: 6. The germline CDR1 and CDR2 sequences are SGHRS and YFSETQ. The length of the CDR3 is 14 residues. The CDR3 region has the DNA TGCGCCAGCAGAGCACTAGCGGGGAAGGAGACCCAGTACTTC. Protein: CASRALAGKETQYF.

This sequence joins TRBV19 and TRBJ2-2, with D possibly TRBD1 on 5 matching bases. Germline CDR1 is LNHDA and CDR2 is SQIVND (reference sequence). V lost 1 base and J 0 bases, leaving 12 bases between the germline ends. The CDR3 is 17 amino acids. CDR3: CASSIAPGSANTGELFF. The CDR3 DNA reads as TGTGCCAGTAGTATAGCCCCAGGGTCCGCGAACACCGGGGAGCTGTTTTTT.

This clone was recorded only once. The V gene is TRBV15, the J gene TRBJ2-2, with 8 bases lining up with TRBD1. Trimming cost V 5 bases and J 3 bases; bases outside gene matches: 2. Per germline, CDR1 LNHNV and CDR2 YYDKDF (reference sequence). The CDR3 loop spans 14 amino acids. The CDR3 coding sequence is TGTGCCACCAGCGGGGGACAGGACACCGGGGAGCTGTTTTTT. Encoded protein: CATSGGQDTGELFF.

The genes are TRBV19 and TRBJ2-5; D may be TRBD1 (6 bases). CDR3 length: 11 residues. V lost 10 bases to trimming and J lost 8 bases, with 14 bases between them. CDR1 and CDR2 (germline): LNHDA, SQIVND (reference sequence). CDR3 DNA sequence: TGTGCCACCTCAGGGGCCTCAACCCAGTACTTC. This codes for CATSGASTQYF.

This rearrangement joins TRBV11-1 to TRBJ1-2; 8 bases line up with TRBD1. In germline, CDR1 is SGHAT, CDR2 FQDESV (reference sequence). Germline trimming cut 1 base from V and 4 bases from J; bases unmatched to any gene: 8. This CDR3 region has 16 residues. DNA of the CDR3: TGTGCCAGCAGCTTAGTGGCAGGGGGCGACGGCTATGGCTACACCTTC. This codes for CASSLVAGGDGYGYTF.

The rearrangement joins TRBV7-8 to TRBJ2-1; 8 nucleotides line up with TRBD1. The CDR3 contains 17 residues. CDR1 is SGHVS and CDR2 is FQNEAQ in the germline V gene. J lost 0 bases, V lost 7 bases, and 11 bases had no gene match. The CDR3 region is CASTTRTGSSSYNEQFF. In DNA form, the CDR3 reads TGTGCCAGCACCACCAGGACAGGGTCGAGCTCCTACAATGAGCAGTTCTTC.

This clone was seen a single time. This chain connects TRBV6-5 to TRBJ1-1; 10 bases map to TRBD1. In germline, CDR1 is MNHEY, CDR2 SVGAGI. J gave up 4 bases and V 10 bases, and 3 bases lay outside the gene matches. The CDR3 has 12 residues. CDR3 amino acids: CATRTGGTEAFF. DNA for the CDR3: TGTGCCACCAGGACAGGGGGCACTGAAGCTTTCTTT.